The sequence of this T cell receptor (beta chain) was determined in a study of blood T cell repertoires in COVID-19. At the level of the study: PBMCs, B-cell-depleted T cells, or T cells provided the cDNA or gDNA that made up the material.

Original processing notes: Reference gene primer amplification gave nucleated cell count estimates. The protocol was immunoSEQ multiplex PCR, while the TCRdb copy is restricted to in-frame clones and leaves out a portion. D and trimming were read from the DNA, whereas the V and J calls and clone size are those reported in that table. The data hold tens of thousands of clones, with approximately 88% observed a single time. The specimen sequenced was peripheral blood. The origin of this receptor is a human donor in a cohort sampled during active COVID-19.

Here the CDR3 reads CASSPGQGHTDTQYF. CDR3 nucleotides: TGTGCCAGCTCACCGGGACAGGGACACACAGATACGCAGTATTTT. The chain combines TRBV18 with TRBJ2-3, with TRBD1 matching over 9 bases. Germline-derived CDR1 and CDR2 are KGHSH and LQKENI. After removal of 3 bases from V and 2 bases from J, the junction contained 3 bases not matched to a gene. The CDR3 consists of 15 residues.